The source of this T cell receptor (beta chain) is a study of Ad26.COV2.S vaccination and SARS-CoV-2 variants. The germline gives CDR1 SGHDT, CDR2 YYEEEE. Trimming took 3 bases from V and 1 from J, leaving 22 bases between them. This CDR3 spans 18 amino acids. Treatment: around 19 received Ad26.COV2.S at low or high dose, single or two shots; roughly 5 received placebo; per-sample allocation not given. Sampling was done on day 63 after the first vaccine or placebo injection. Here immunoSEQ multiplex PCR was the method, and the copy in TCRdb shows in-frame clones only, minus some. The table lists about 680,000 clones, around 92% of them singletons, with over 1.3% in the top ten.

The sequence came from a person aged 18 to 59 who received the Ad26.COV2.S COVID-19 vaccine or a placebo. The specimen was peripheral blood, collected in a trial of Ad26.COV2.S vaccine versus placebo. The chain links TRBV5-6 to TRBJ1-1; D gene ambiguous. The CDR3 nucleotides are TGTGCCAGCAGCTCCCCCCCCAACATGAGCCCACCGAACACTGAAGCTTTCTTT. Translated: CASSSPPNMSPPNTEAFF.